What follows are 5 T cell receptor beta chains derived from one specimen sequenced in a study of identical twins. MiXCR was run by TCRdb on the 5' RACE reads, yielding one entry per CDR3 protein. Among some 1,700,000 distinct CDR3 sequences listed, around 29% were seen once. The source material was cord blood. All receptors derive from a newborn girl in good health.

The chain couples TRBV4-1 to TRBJ2-7, with D uncertain. Per germline, CDR1 MGHRA and CDR2 YSYEKL. Between the trimmed V and J ends, which lost 0 bases and 7 bases, there was a span of 16 bases. This CDR3 spans 15 amino acids. CDR3 sequence (DNA): TGCGCCAGCAGCCAAGAAAAGGCCGGTCCTGAGGAGCAGTACTTC. Translated, it gives CASSQEKAGPEEQYF.

This clonotype was recorded a few times. The V gene is TRBV12-3 or TRBV12-4, the J gene TRBJ2-1; D unclear. Deletions cut 5 bases from V and 10 bases from J, with 9 bases between. This CDR3 contains 11 residues. CDR3 sequence reads: CASSPLEEQFF. CDR3 nucleotides: TGTGCCAGCAGTCCTCTGGAGGAGCAGTTCTTC.

The chain recombines TRBV7-2 with TRBJ1-5, with D tentatively TRBD1 (5 bases). Between the trimmed V and J ends, which lost 2 bases and 0 bases, there was a span of 11 bases. The length of the CDR3 is 16 residues. Germline-derived CDR1 and CDR2 are SGHTA and FQGNSA. In nucleotides, the CDR3 is TGTGCCAGCAGCTTAATGGCAGGGTATAGCAATCAGCCCCAGCATTTT. It is translated as CASSLMAGYSNQPQHF.

This clonotype was picked up a small number of times. V usage is TRBV10-3 and J usage is TRBJ2-7, with 8 bases identical to TRBD1. The DNA matches TRBJ2-5 better at its end, which makes the J call doubtful. Germline CDR1 reads ENHRY; CDR2 reads SYGVKD. This CDR3 has 13 residues. CDR3 residues: CAIRADRGGTQYF. CDR3 in DNA: TGTGCCATCAGGGCCGACAGGGGAGGGACCCAGTACTTC.

The chain is built from TRBV5-1 and TRBJ1-2, with TRBD1 matching 7 bases. Germline values: CDR1 SGHRS, CDR2 YFSETQ. The ends lost 1 base at V and 4 bases at J; junction bases unmatched: 7. The CDR3 extends over 15 amino acids. CDR3 protein: CASSLTVGTAYGYTF. The CDR3 DNA follows: TGCGCCAGCAGCTTGACGGTAGGGACAGCCTATGGCTACACCTTC.